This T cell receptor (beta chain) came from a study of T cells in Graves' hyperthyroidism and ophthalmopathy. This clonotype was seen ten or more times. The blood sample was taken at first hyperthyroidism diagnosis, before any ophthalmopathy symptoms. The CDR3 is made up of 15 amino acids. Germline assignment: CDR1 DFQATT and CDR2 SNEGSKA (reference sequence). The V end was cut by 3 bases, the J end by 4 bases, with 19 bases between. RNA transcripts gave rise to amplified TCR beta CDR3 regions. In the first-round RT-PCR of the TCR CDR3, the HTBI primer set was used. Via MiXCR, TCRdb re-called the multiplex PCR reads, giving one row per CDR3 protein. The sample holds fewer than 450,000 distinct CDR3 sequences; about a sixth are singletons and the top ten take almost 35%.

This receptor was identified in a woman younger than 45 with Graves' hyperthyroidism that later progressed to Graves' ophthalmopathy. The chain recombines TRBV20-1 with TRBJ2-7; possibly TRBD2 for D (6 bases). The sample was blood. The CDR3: CSASPGTHRSYEQYF. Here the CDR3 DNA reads TGCAGTGCTAGCCCCGGGACTCACCGATCTTACGAGCAGTACTTC.